These 21 T cell receptor beta chains share one sample of origin, sequenced in a study of monozygotic twins with inflammatory bowel disease. TCRdb re-called the 5' RACE reads; every CDR3 protein appears as one record, without DNA. This sample's clone table lists around 450,000 distinct CDR3 sequences. The sequenced sample was blood. Every receptor here comes from a human donor with ulcerative colitis or Crohn's disease, or a healthy co-twin of an affected twin (not recorded which).

This sequence joins TRBV18 and TRBJ1-1. This CDR3 comprises 15 residues. Per the germline V gene, CDR1 is KGHSH and CDR2 is LQKENI. This CDR3 reads CASSPGLSMNTEAFF.

The V call is TRBV30, the J call TRBJ2-1; the TCRdb call, TRBD2, lacks DNA for checking. Germline CDR1 reads GTSNPN; CDR2 reads SVGIG (reference sequence). The CDR3 has 14 residues. The chain's CDR3 is CAWSGLAGNNEQFF.

This sequence joins TRBV10-2 and TRBJ2-6. CDR1 and CDR2 from the germline V gene are WSHSY and SAAADI. This CDR3 has 14 amino acids. This chain's CDR3 is CASNGHTGANVLTF.

This chain joins TRBV4-2 and TRBJ2-7; TCRdb picks TRBD1, but there is no DNA to check that call. Looked up from germline, CDR1 is LGHNA and CDR2 is YNFKEQ. The CDR3 contains 15 residues. This CDR3 is CASSQQGQASGEQYF.

CDR3 region: CATSDRSTGPTFF. The chain links TRBV24-1 to TRBJ1-1; TCRdb gives TRBD1 as the D gene, but with no DNA this cannot be confirmed. This CDR3 comprises 13 residues. The germline gives CDR1 KGHDR, CDR2 SFDVKD.

The chain's CDR3 is CASSLMETQYF. The rearrangement joins TRBV7-2 to TRBJ2-5. The CDR3 consists of 11 residues. The germline CDR1 and CDR2 sequences are SGHTA and FQGNSA.

This chain links TRBV9 with TRBJ1-3; TCRdb reports TRBD1, a call that lacks DNA to check it against. The CDR3 contains 15 residues. From germline, CDR1 is SGDLS and CDR2 YYNGEE. The CDR3 loop reads CASSFQGSSGNTIYF.

V usage is TRBV4-1 and J usage is TRBJ2-3. Germline V gene lookup returns CDR1 MGHRA and CDR2 YSYEKL. This CDR3 is 13 amino acids long. The CDR3 protein is CASSQNSGDTQYF.

CDR3 sequence: CASSLDHNNEQFF. The chain employs TRBV11-2 and TRBJ2-1. CDR1 and CDR2 from the germline V gene are SGHAT and FQNNGV. The CDR3 loop spans 13 amino acids.

The V gene is TRBV5-1, the J gene TRBJ2-7; lacking DNA, the TRBD1 call made by TCRdb goes unchecked. There are 15 residues in the CDR3. Germline lookup yields CDR1 SGHRS and CDR2 YFSETQ. CDR3 region: CASSQLQGPSYEQYF.

The chain uses TRBV20-1 and TRBJ1-5; TCRdb names TRBD1, which stays unverified in the absence of DNA. Germline CDR1 is DFQATT and CDR2 is SNEGSKA (reference sequence). The CDR3 has 15 residues. CDR3 region: CSAREDSYGDQPQHF.

The chain employs TRBV11-2 and TRBJ1-2; the TCRdb call, TRBD1, lacks DNA for checking. Germline V gene data show CDR1 as SGHAT and CDR2 as FQNNGV. The CDR3 is made up of 17 amino acids. This CDR3 is CASSHGQGLIGDYGYTF.

The rearrangement joins TRBV20-1 to TRBJ2-1; the TCRdb call, TRBD1, lacks DNA for checking. Germline CDR1 reads DFQATT; CDR2 reads SNEGSKA (reference sequence). This CDR3 has 15 amino acids. Here the CDR3 reads CSAPGGGSSYNEQFF.

The chain joins TRBV11-2 to TRBJ2-1; TCRdb picks TRBD1, but there is no DNA to check that call. The CDR3 extends over 12 amino acids. Germline CDR1 and CDR2: SGHAT and FQNNGV. The CDR3 loop is CASSFRGNEQFF. Full variable domain (rest looked up from reference TRBV11-2 and TRBJ2-1): EAGVAQSPRYKIIEKRQSVAFWCNPISGHATLYWYQQILGQGPKLLIQFQNNGVVDDSQLPKDRFSAERLKGVDSTLKIQPAKLEDSAVYLCASSFRGNEQFFGPGTRLTVL.

The gene calls are TRBV10-3 and TRBJ2-5; TCRdb's D call of TRBD1 is untestable without DNA. Germline lookup yields CDR1 ENHRY and CDR2 SYGVKD. This CDR3 has 14 amino acids. The CDR3 region is CAIKPGQGQETQYF.

The chain carries TRBV29-1 and TRBJ1-1. This CDR3 comprises 13 residues. CDR1 and CDR2 from the germline V gene are SQVTM and ANQGSEA. The chain's CDR3 is CSAVVLLSTEAFF.

This rearrangement joins TRBV15 to TRBJ2-1. The CDR3 is 11 amino acids. Germline-derived CDR1 and CDR2 are LNHNV and YYDKDF (reference sequence). The CDR3 region is CATSGYNEQFF.

The chain has TRBV27 and TRBJ2-2. This CDR3 comprises 15 residues. Germline CDR1 is MNHEY and CDR2 is SMNVEV (reference sequence). The CDR3 sequence is CASSLSRGWTGELFF.

The chain has TRBV5-1 and TRBJ2-3; TCRdb's D call of TRBD1 is untestable without DNA. Germline loops: CDR1 SGHRS, CDR2 YFSETQ. The CDR3 extends over 15 amino acids. The CDR3 loop is CASSLVRGNTDTQYF.

This sequence joins TRBV3-1 and TRBJ1-5. Germline V gene lookup returns CDR1 LGHDT and CDR2 YNNKEL (reference sequence). CDR3 length: 15 amino acids. CDR3 sequence: CASSQGFFSNQPQHF. Filled out from reference TRBV3-1 and TRBJ1-5, the complete variable domain reads DTAVSQTPKYLVTQMGNDKSIKCEQNLGHDTMYWYKQDSKKFLKIMFSYNNKELIINETVPNRFSPKSPDKAHLNLHINSLELGDSAVYFCASSQGFFSNQPQHFGDGTRLSIL.

The V call is TRBV16, the J call TRBJ2-2. CDR3 size: 13 residues. Germline V gives CDR1 KGHSY, CDR2 FQNENV. This CDR3 is CASSQARTGELFF.